This record concerns one TCR beta chain sequence. The data belong to a study of siplizumab effects on memory and regulatory T cells. The CDR3 has 13 residues. The ends were cut back, 2 bases at V and 2 bases at J, with 7 bases in the middle. Germline V gives CDR1 LGHNT, CDR2 FRNRAP. Libraries were prepared by immunoSEQ multiplex PCR; TCRdb keeps only in-frame clonotypes and omits some of them. The sample comprises tens of thousands of clones, about 90% of which are singletons, and 0.3% to 0.45% rests with the top ten. The chain is built from TRBV12-5 and TRBJ2-7; D gene ambiguous. This sequence originates from a human donor in good health. Material: naive CD8+ T cells sorted from blood. The CDR3 protein is CASGLPSTYEQYF. CDR3 sequence (DNA): TGTGCTAGTGGTTTGCCGTCTACCTACGAGCAGTACTTC.